This T cell receptor (beta chain) stems from a study of cytomegalovirus exposure and HLA in healthy donors. With V trimmed by 1 base and J by 3 bases, 6 bases remained unmatched. CDR3 size: 16 residues. Per the germline V gene, CDR1 is SGHAT and CDR2 is FQDESV (reference sequence). Vbeta (60) and Jbeta (13) primers were used in the PCR. Profiling relied on immunoSEQ multiplex PCR, and the TCRdb table lists in-frame clones only, not all of them. Counted here are about 160,000 clones, roughly 80% occurring once; the ten biggest clones make up 3.5% to 4.5%. V is TRBV11-1 and J is TRBJ2-7; 10 bases match TRBD2. Sequencing used PBMCs. The TCR originated in a man aged 30 to 39 in good health and CMV-seropositive. The CDR3 region has the DNA TGTGCCAGCAGCTTAGACCTAGCGGGGGCCAACTACGAGCAGTACTTC. Encoded protein: CASSLDLAGANYEQYF.